The next 17 T cell receptor beta chains were all read from a single sample in a study of vaccination effects on CD4 cells after COVID-19. Their target antigens are unknown. Before sequencing took place, the ViraFEST assay used viral peptide pools to expand antigen-specific CD4+ T cells. Between days 10 and 11 of culture, CD4+ T cells were separated out. Vaccine recipients lacked prior SARS-CoV-2 infection and had negative nucleocapsid antibodies. Clones were sequenced by immunoSEQ multiplex PCR, and TCRdb holds only the in-frame ones, with some missing. The sample holds some 25,000 clones, under 75% seen once. The specimen comprised CD4+ T cells from PBMCs cultured with HCoV-OC43 spike peptides, sampled before COVID-19 vaccination. Sample subset: HCoV-OC43 spike overlapping peptide pool stimulation. Receptors were obtained from a human donor who received a COVID-19 vaccine.

The chain recombines TRBV5-1 with TRBJ2-7, with 10 bases identical to TRBD2. V lost 2 bases and J lost 3; bases outside the gene matches: 2. Germline V gene lookup returns CDR1 SGHRS and CDR2 YFSETQ. The CDR3 has 14 residues. Here the CDR3 reads CASSFGTSDYEQYF. The CDR3 DNA reads as TGCGCCAGCAGCTTTGGGACTAGCGACTACGAGCAGTACTTC.

The genes are TRBV3-1 (or the pseudogene TRBV3-2) and TRBJ1-5, with D perhaps matching TRBD1 (6 bases). This CDR3 is 16 amino acids long. Per the germline V gene, CDR1 is LGHDT and CDR2 is YNNKEL (reference sequence). V was clipped by 1 base and J by 6 bases, with 16 bases between them. The CDR3 DNA follows: TGTGCCAGCAGCCAAGGTGCAGGGGCGGTCGGTCAGCCCCAGCATTTT. Translated: CASSQGAGAVGQPQHF.

This clone was recorded once. The chain joins TRBV5-1 to TRBJ1-1, with no clear D. From germline, CDR1 is SGHRS and CDR2 YFSETQ. CDR3 length equals 19 residues. V was cut by 0 bases and J by 1 base, with 22 bases left in between. The CDR3 nucleotides are TGCGCCAGCAGCTTGGCCTATCGCTTTCTTTCTGGGAAGAACACTGAAGCTTTCTTT. Translation gives CASSLAYRFLSGKNTEAFF.

This chain connects TRBV9 to TRBJ2-1; 7 nucleotides agree with TRBD2. Germline assignment: CDR1 SGDLS and CDR2 YYNGEE. The V and J ends lost 0 bases and 5 bases, in that order; junction bases with no gene match: 8. The CDR3 contains 16 residues. CDR3 DNA: TGTGCCAGCAGCGTAGTGTCAGCGGGGTGGAACAATGAGCAGTTCTTC. This encodes CASSVVSAGWNNEQFF.

The V gene is TRBV6-1, the J gene TRBJ1-2; D unresolved. CDR3 length: 13 amino acids. V lost 1 base and J 4 bases, leaving 7 bases between the germline ends. Germline V lookup: CDR1 MNHNS, CDR2 SASEGT. This chain's CDR3 is CASSEGNFYGYTF. The DNA for the CDR3 is TGTGCCAGCAGTGAAGGCAACTTCTATGGCTACACCTTC.

In its sample, this clone was seen a few times. The chain couples TRBV6-4 to TRBJ2-2, with D uncertain. Deletions cut 0 bases from V and 5 bases from J, with 4 bases between. CDR1 is MRHNA, CDR2 SNTAGT, per germline. The CDR3 spans 13 residues. Here the CDR3 reads CASSDSTTGELFF. In DNA, the CDR3 is TGTGCCAGCAGTGACTCGACAACCGGGGAGCTGTTTTTT.

This clone was observed a handful of times. This chain joins TRBV2 and TRBJ2-1; D possibly corresponds to TRBD1 (5 bases). CDR3 length: 15 residues. CDR1 and CDR2 (germline): SNHLY, FYNNEI. Trimming stripped 7 bases from V and 0 bases from J, with 13 bases between. The CDR3 region has the DNA TGTGCCAGCATTAGGGGCGGAAGCTCCTACAATGAGCAGTTCTTC. This sequence encodes CASIRGGSSYNEQFF. Variable domain in full (rest from reference TRBV2 and TRBJ2-1): EPEVTQTPSHQVTQMGQEVILRCVPISNHLYFYWYRQILGQKVEFLVSFYNNEISEKSEIFDDQFSVERPDGSNFTLKIRSTKLEDSAMYFCASIRGGSSYNEQFFGPGTRLTVL.

This chain uses TRBV2 with TRBJ2-3; 10 positions match TRBD1. The CDR3 has 15 amino acids. Germline V gives CDR1 SNHLY, CDR2 FYNNEI. J lost 1 base, V lost 7 bases, and 5 bases had no gene match. The CDR3 region has the DNA TGTGCCAGCATTTTCGGGACAGGGGGCACAGATACGCAGTATTTT. Amino acids: CASIFGTGGTDTQYF.

The J gene is TRBJ2-3, the V gene TRBV6-5, with D unclear. This CDR3 spans 12 amino acids. The V end lost 5 bases, the J end lost 4 bases, and 7 bases lay between the germline ends. Germline CDR1 and CDR2: MNHEY and SVGAGI. DNA of the CDR3: TGTGCCAGCAGTCCAAATGCAGATACGCAGTATTTT. Amino acids: CASSPNADTQYF.

The V and J genes are TRBV5-5 and TRBJ2-2; D is unclear. Germline CDR1 is SGHKS and CDR2 is YYEKEE (reference sequence). Trimming cost V 0 bases and J 6 bases, with 3 bases left between them. The CDR3 sequence is 12 residues long. This CDR3 is CASSLDAGELFF. In DNA, the CDR3 is TGTGCCAGCAGCTTGGATGCCGGGGAGCTGTTTTTT.

The J gene is TRBJ1-2, the V gene TRBV4-1; D is ambiguous. Germline CDR1 MGHRA, CDR2 YSYEKL. V was cut by 1 base and J by 7 bases, with 7 bases left in between. This CDR3 spans 12 amino acids. CDR3 in amino acids: CASSQATVGYTF. The CDR3 DNA reads TGCGCCAGCAGCCAAGCCACGGTTGGCTACACCTTC.

The chain is built from TRBV4-2 and TRBJ2-1; D is uncertain. The V end lost 4 bases, the J end lost 5 bases, and 18 bases lay between the germline ends. CDR3 length: 16 amino acids. CDR1 is LGHNA, CDR2 YNFKEQ, per germline. The CDR3 region has the DNA TGTGCCAGCAGCCCCCTACTCCGCGACACACACAATGAGCAGTTCTTC. Protein sequence: CASSPLLRDTHNEQFF.

The rearrangement joins TRBV6-1 to TRBJ1-5, with 9 positions matching TRBD1. Per germline, CDR1 MNHNS and CDR2 SASEGT. The ends lost 2 bases at V and 5 bases at J; junction bases unmatched: 13. The CDR3 length is 18 residues. DNA for the CDR3: TGTGCCAGCAGTGAAAGCCCTCCCGCCTACAGGGGGCATCAGCCCCAGCATTTT. It specifies CASSESPPAYRGHQPQHF.

The V call is TRBV5-1, the J call TRBJ2-2, with 8 bases fitting TRBD2. Germline V gives CDR1 SGHRS, CDR2 YFSETQ. J gave up 5 bases and V 0 bases, and 9 bases lay outside the gene matches. CDR3 size: 17 residues. CDR3 region: CASSLALSGSGTGELFF. In DNA, the CDR3 is TGCGCCAGCAGCTTGGCTTTAAGCGGGAGTGGAACCGGGGAGCTGTTTTTT. Drawing the rest from reference TRBV5-1 and TRBJ2-2, the complete variable domain is KAGVTQTPRYLIKTRGQQVTLSCSPISGHRSVSWYQQTPGQGLQFLFEYFSETQRNKGNFPGRFSGRQFSNSRSEMNVSTLELGDSALYLCASSLALSGSGTGELFFGEGSRLTVL.

The J gene is TRBJ2-1, the V gene TRBV4-1, with 12 bases identical to TRBD2. This CDR3 has 19 amino acids. Unmatched junction bases numbered 14, after V lost 3 bases and J lost 5 bases. The germline gives CDR1 MGHRA, CDR2 YSYEKL. As DNA, the CDR3 is TGCGCCAGCAGCCATATCGGGCTAGCGGGGGGGCGTTACAACAATGAGCAGTTCTTC. Translated, it gives CASSHIGLAGGRYNNEQFF.

The chain is built from TRBV12-3 or TRBV12-4 and TRBJ1-2; D gene unclear. V was trimmed by 6 bases and J by 8 bases, leaving 16 bases between them. The CDR3 sequence is 13 residues long. The CDR3 DNA follows: TGTGCCAGCAGCCTACAGACAATGGGGGGCTACACCTTC. Protein: CASSLQTMGGYTF.

The chain joins TRBV27 to TRBJ2-3; D assignment may be TRBD1 or TRBD2 (5 bases each). This CDR3 has 16 amino acids. Germline V gives CDR1 MNHEY, CDR2 SMNVEV (reference sequence). V lost 3 bases and J 0 bases, leaving 13 bases between the germline ends. The CDR3 bases are TGTGCCAGCAGTTTGGGGACCACCCCTAGCACAGATACGCAGTATTTT. This sequence encodes CASSLGTTPSTDTQYF.